Sequencing of this T cell receptor beta chain was carried out in a study of blood T cell repertoires in COVID-19. The CDR3 contains 15 residues. Germline assignment: CDR1 LNHDA and CDR2 SQIVND (reference sequence). Germline trimming cut 7 bases from V and 4 bases from J; bases unmatched to any gene: 10. Only one count was recorded for this clone. Method: immunoSEQ multiplex PCR; TCRdb's copy keeps in-frame clones and lacks some. The repertoire holds over 130,000 clones, with 65% to 90% as singletons. The sequenced sample consisted of peripheral blood. This rearrangement joins TRBV19 to TRBJ1-2; 9 nucleotides match TRBD1. This receptor was obtained from a man aged 50 to 60 with acute or convalescent COVID-19. The CDR3 is CASTSHRGQSYGYTF. Here the CDR3 DNA reads TGTGCCAGTACCTCTCACAGGGGGCAGAGCTATGGCTACACCTTC.